This T cell receptor (beta chain) was documented in a study of T-cell reconstitution after alpha-beta-depleted transplantation in children. As for this clonotype: The antigen remains undetermined.

Study-level points and caveats: Some patients showed high day-60 TCRbeta diversity, which derived from surviving recipient T cells and thymic progenitors. Reports say that about two months after transplant, the alpha-beta T cells came out of several hundred graft clones that had expanded. Diversity and T-cell counts at one year after transplant derived mostly from new T cells.

Unique molecular identifiers were used in preparing the TCRbeta library. TCRdb redid the calling of the PCR reads with MiXCR, one entry per CDR3 protein. The data hold around 25,000 distinct CDR3 sequences, with over 15% observed a single time. Trimming took 4 bases from V and 3 from J, leaving 10 bases between them. The CDR3 sequence is 13 residues long. Germline assignment: CDR1 SQVTM and CDR2 ANQGSEA. The V and J genes are TRBV29-1 and TRBJ2-1, with D unresolved. This clonotype was sampled from a male patient aged 2-10 years who had a stem cell transplant for acute lymphoblastic leukemia, so the T cells may come from the graft donor. This specimen consisted of PBMCs, mostly from graft donor cells, obtained 60 days after TCRalphabeta/CD19-depleted stem cell transplant. The DNA for the CDR3 is TGCAGCGTTGCCGGAGCCCTCTACAATGAGCAGTTCTTC. It encodes CSVAGALYNEQFF.